The sequence of this T cell receptor (beta chain) was determined in a study of shared clonotypes between healthy human individuals. Whole-study findings and limits: Sharing across four donors was highest in naive CD4 (around 5%) and lowest in memory CD8 (0.4%).

The ends were cut back, 5 bases at V and 0 bases at J, with 11 bases in the middle. Germline assignment: CDR1 ENHRY and CDR2 SYGVKD. The CDR3 totals 16 residues. Comment on this clone: Its target is unknown.

Investigators spread the genomic DNA of each subset evenly over several immunoSEQ plates. Using immunoSEQ multiplex PCR, the repertoire was profiled, and TCRdb retains in-frame clones only, with some absent. The profile covers approximately 2,000,000 clones, with 85% to 95% appearing a single time and 0.3% to 0.45% taken by the ten largest. The source material was naive CD4+ T cells from PBMCs. As to subset: CD45RA+ positively selected. The TCR originated in a young man in good health. Some clones in this sample may be carry-over from other donors' samples. The gene calls are TRBV10-3 and TRBJ2-6; tentatively, D is TRBD1 (6 bases). The DNA for the CDR3 is TGTGCCATCAGTCCCGGGACATTCTCTGGGGCCAACGTCCTGACTTTC. Its translation is CAISPGTFSGANVLTF.